This is a list of T cell receptor beta chains from one sample in a study of shared clonotypes between healthy human individuals. The data were produced by immunoSEQ multiplex PCR, yet TCRdb's version contains in-frame clones alone and is incomplete. Of around 700,000 clones listed, roughly 94% were seen once; the top ten hold approximately 24%. The specimen sequenced was naive CD8+ T cells sorted from blood. All receptors come from a man younger than 45 in good health. Both conserved end residues are part of each CDR3. D genes are given only for firm matches. Expanded clones get a size class; other rows say once, few or many, or leave the size out.

v_gene	abundance	d_gene	j_gene	CDR3aa	CDR3nt
TRBV2	.	.	TRBJ2-1	CASSDFFGDEQFF	TGTGCCAGCAGTGATTTCTTTGGGGATGAGCAGTTCTTC
TRBV4-3	.	.	TRBJ1-2	CASSQDRGTFYGYTF	TGCGCCAGCAGCCAAGATCGCGGCACCTTCTATGGCTACACCTTC
TRBV13	.	TRBD1	TRBJ2-1	CASSFGTEPYNEQFF	TGTGCCAGCAGCTTTGGGACAGAACCCTACAATGAGCAGTTCTTC
TRBV28	once	TRBD2	TRBJ2-5	CARKTSGQETQYF	TGTGCCAGAAAGACTAGCGGACAAGAGACCCAGTACTTC
TRBV19	.	.	TRBJ1-2	CASSAPGQTGLGVNYGYTF	TGTGCCAGTAGTGCGCCTGGACAGACCGGGTTGGGGGTTAACTATGGCTACACCTTC
TRBV7-8	.	TRBD1	TRBJ1-1	CASSLPSRGPGNTEAFF	TGTGCCAGCAGCTTACCATCAAGGGGGCCCGGCAACACTGAAGCTTTCTTT
TRBV11-2	.	.	TRBJ2-3	CASSQTPRVALYTQYF	TGTGCCAGCAGCCAAACCCCCAGGGTTGCACTTTATACGCAGTATTTT
TRBV11-3	.	TRBD1	TRBJ2-5	CASSLRDSSQETQYF	TGTGCCAGCAGCTTGAGGGACAGTAGCCAAGAGACCCAGTACTTC
TRBV4-1	.	.	TRBJ1-3	CASSFRDGLSGNTIYF	TGCGCCAGCAGCTTCCGGGACGGACTCTCTGGAAACACCATATATTTT
TRBV11-3	.	.	TRBJ2-5	CASSSGAKTQYF	TGTGCCAGCAGCTCGGGGGCCAAGACCCAGTACTTC
TRBV28	.	TRBD2	TRBJ2-3	CASSSGTSGSTDTQYF	TGTGCCAGCAGTTCGGGGACTAGCGGGAGCACAGATACGCAGTATTTT
TRBV5-1	.	.	TRBJ2-5	CASSVDAVGRKQETQYF	TGCGCCAGCAGCGTGGACGCGGTGGGGAGGAAACAAGAGACCCAGTACTTC
TRBV30	.	.	TRBJ1-4	CAWSVRGSNEKLFF	TGTGCCTGGAGTGTACGAGGGTCTAATGAAAAACTGTTTTTT
TRBV29-1	once	TRBD1	TRBJ2-7	CSVGTGGYGEQYF	TGCAGCGTTGGGACAGGGGGCTATGGTGAGCAGTACTTC
TRBV27	.	TRBD1	TRBJ1-2	CASSPRGNYGYTF	TGTGCCAGCAGTCCCAGGGGGAACTATGGCTACACCTTC
TRBV5-6	few	TRBD2	TRBJ2-7	CASSLPSGPLEQYF	TGTGCCAGCAGCTTACCTAGCGGACCCCTCGAGCAGTACTTC
TRBV9	.	.	TRBJ2-3	CASSADDPKNTDTQYF	TGTGCCAGCAGCGCGGACGACCCAAAGAACACAGATACGCAGTATTTT
TRBV13	.	.	TRBJ2-7	CASSLSGRYEQYF	TGTGCCAGCAGCCTCAGTGGCCGATACGAGCAGTACTTC
TRBV14	.	.	TRBJ2-7	CASSQGREVPYEQYF	TGTGCCAGCAGCCAAGGCAGGGAAGTACCCTACGAGCAGTACTTC
TRBV9	.	TRBD2	TRBJ2-7	CASSSSGRTHEQYF	TGTGCCAGCAGCTCTAGCGGGAGAACCCACGAGCAGTACTTC
TRBV5-4	.	TRBD1	TRBJ2-1	CASSHTDRGYEQFF	TGTGCCAGCAGCCATACGGACAGGGGCTATGAGCAGTTCTTC
TRBV7-9	.	.	TRBJ1-1	CASSGPWGVTEAFF	TGTGCCAGCAGCGGCCCCTGGGGTGTCACTGAAGCTTTCTTT
TRBV2	.	.	TRBJ2-7	CASSEGLSGRGAYEQYF	TGTGCCAGCAGTGAAGGTCTGTCGGGCAGGGGAGCGTACGAGCAGTACTTC
TRBV7-6	.	.	TRBJ2-7	CASSDRLSYEQYF	TGTGCCAGCAGCGACCGTCTTAGCTACGAGCAGTACTTC
TRBV7-8	.	.	TRBJ2-7	CASRSLIAPGSSYEQYF	TGTGCCAGCAGGTCTCTGATAGCCCCGGGAAGCTCCTACGAGCAGTACTTC
TRBV27	.	.	TRBJ2-2	CASSLPTGELFF	TGTGCTAGCAGTTTGCCCACCGGGGAGCTGTTTTTT
TRBV9	.	TRBD1	TRBJ2-7	CASSVQTGDHEQYF	TGTGCCAGCAGCGTCCAAACAGGGGACCACGAGCAGTACTTC
TRBV7-9	.	TRBD2	TRBJ2-5	CASSETLAGGGQETQYF	TGTGCCAGCAGCGAAACCTTAGCGGGAGGAGGGCAAGAGACCCAGTACTTC
TRBV27	.	.	TRBJ2-1	CASCRSSYNEQFF	TGTGCCAGCTGCCGGAGCTCCTACAATGAGCAGTTCTTC
TRBV21-1	once	.	TRBJ2-7	CASSKSGPEIFPSYEQYF	TGTGCCAGCAGCAAGTCGGGCCCCGAGATCTTCCCCTCCTACGAGCAGTACTTC
TRBV28	once	.	TRBJ1-1	CASRKHQGWTEAFF	TGTGCCAGCAGAAAGCACCAGGGGTGGACTGAAGCTTTCTTT
TRBV7-8	.	.	TRBJ1-2	CASSTRTVSYGYTF	TGTGCCAGCAGCACCCGGACAGTTAGCTATGGCTACACCTTC
TRBV2	once	.	TRBJ2-1	CASAGNEQFF	TGTGCCAGTGCGGGGAATGAGCAGTTCTTC
TRBV27	.	.	TRBJ1-1	CASSLLFGENTEAFF	TGTGCCAGCAGTTTATTGTTTGGGGAGAACACTGAAGCTTTCTTT
TRBV21-1	.	.	TRBJ2-7	CASSPTGGPTYEQYF	TGTGCCAGCAGCCCCACAGGGGGCCCCACCTACGAGCAGTACTTC
TRBV27	.	TRBD2	TRBJ2-7	CASRKAGGISYEQYF	TGTGCCAGCAGAAAAGCGGGAGGGATATCCTACGAGCAGTACTTC
TRBV21-1	.	.	TRBJ1-1	CASSWKTAERNGLWPVNTEAFF	TGTGCCAGCAGCTGGAAAACGGCGGAGCGTAATGGGTTATGGCCTGTGAACACTGAAGCTTTCTTT
TRBV25-1	.	.	TRBJ2-1	CASKVSDEQFF	TGTGCCAGCAAGGTCTCGGATGAGCAGTTCTTC
TRBV19	few	.	TRBJ2-1	CASSNRLEQFF	TGTGCCAGTAGTAACCGATTGGAACAGTTCTTC
TRBV19	.	.	TRBJ2-1	CASRPTAGNEQFF	TGTGCCAGTAGACCCACGGCGGGGAATGAGCAGTTCTTC
TRBV2	.	TRBD1	TRBJ2-7	CASGADRALLYEQYF	TGTGCCAGCGGAGCGGACAGGGCCCTTCTTTACGAGCAGTACTTC
TRBV7-9	.	TRBD2	TRBJ2-1	CASSQKDNSGSSYNEQFF	TGTGCCAGCAGCCAGAAGGATAATAGCGGGAGCTCCTACAATGAGCAGTTCTTC
TRBV6-1	.	TRBD1	TRBJ1-2	CASSLGQGGFYGYTF	TGTGCCAGCAGTCTGGGACAGGGAGGTTTCTATGGCTACACCTTC
TRBV7-2	.	.	TRBJ2-2	CASSFFGVRELFF	TGTGCCAGCAGCTTTTTCGGAGTCCGGGAGCTGTTTTTT
TRBV2	.	TRBD2	TRBJ2-2	CASSPAGGNTGELFF	TGTGCCAGCAGTCCCGCGGGAGGGAACACCGGGGAGCTGTTTTTT
TRBV2	.	.	TRBJ2-5	CASIQGPKTQYF	TGTGCCAGCATACAGGGTCCCAAGACCCAGTACTTC
TRBV13	once	.	TRBJ2-7	CASSRSSYEQYF	TGTGCCAGCAGCCGAAGCTCCTACGAGCAGTACTTC
TRBV29-1	.	TRBD1	TRBJ2-4	CSVARTGGINIQYF	TGCAGCGTTGCACGGACAGGGGGCATAAACATTCAGTACTTC
TRBV7-9	.	.	TRBJ1-1	CASSFVQNTEAFF	TGTGCCAGCAGCTTCGTACAGAACACTGAAGCTTTCTTT
TRBV19	.	TRBD1	TRBJ2-7	CASSIQDRAYEQYF	TGTGCCAGTAGTATCCAGGACAGGGCCTACGAGCAGTACTTC
TRBV9	.	.	TRBJ2-1	CASSVESPFTNEQFF	TGTGCCAGCAGCGTTGAAAGTCCTTTCACCAATGAGCAGTTCTTC
TRBV7-6	once	.	TRBJ1-4	CASSSSPHGANEKLFF	TGTGCCAGCAGCTCATCGCCTCATGGGGCTAATGAAAAACTGTTTTTT
TRBV11-2	.	.	TRBJ1-1	CASSFSQAVSEAFF	TGTGCCAGCAGCTTTTCCCAGGCAGTTTCTGAAGCTTTCTTT